These 23 T cell receptor beta chains came from one sample sequenced in a study of OX40 agonist ivuxolimab in advanced cancers. Here immunoSEQ multiplex PCR was the method, and the copy in TCRdb shows in-frame clones only, minus some. The sample includes 50,000 to 65,000 clones, roughly nine tenths seen only once; the top ten take around 6.7%. The starting material was CD4+ or CD8+ T cells sorted from blood, obtained in a trial of the OX40 agonist ivuxolimab. These TCRs come from an adult with an advanced solid tumor such as melanoma, head and neck, liver or kidney cancer.

The genes are TRBV30 and TRBJ2-5; D is unclear. The CDR3 totals 13 residues. Trimming took 1 base from V and 5 from J, leaving 11 bases between them. Germline CDR1 reads GTSNPN; CDR2 reads SVGIG (reference sequence). CDR3 amino acids: CAWSGGPAETQYF. CDR3 bases: TGTGCCTGGAGTGGGGGTCCGGCCGAGACCCAGTACTTC. The variable domain in full, with the rest retrieved from reference TRBV30 and TRBJ2-5, is SQTIHQWPATLVQPVGSPLSLECTVEGTSNPNLYWYRQAAGRGLQLLFYSVGIGQISSEVPQNLSASRPQDRQFILSSKKLLLSDSGFYLCAWSGGPAETQYFGPGTRLLVL.

The CDR3 loop reads CASSLVSTGNTGELFF. CDR3 DNA sequence: TGTGCCAGCAGCTTGGTTAGTACTGGAAACACCGGGGAGCTGTTTTTT. The V gene is TRBV11-3, the J gene TRBJ2-2; D ambiguous. Germline assignment: CDR1 SGHNT and CDR2 YENEEA. The CDR3 is made up of 16 amino acids. V was shortened by 3 bases and J by 2 bases, with 13 bases between the two germline ends. The entire variable domain, with the rest obtained from reference TRBV11-3 and TRBJ2-2, is as follows: EAGVVQSPRYKIIEKKQPVAFWCNPISGHNTLYWYLQNLGQGPELLIRYENEEAVDDSQLPKDRFSAERLKGVDSTLKIQPAELGDSAVYLCASSLVSTGNTGELFFGEGSRLTVL.

The chain couples TRBV5-1 to TRBJ2-7; 9 positions agree with TRBD1. After removal of 1 base from V and 2 bases from J, the junction contained 4 bases not matched to a gene. The V gene's germline CDR1 is SGHRS and CDR2 YFSETQ. The CDR3 covers 15 residues. CDR3 residues: CASSLQGQGTYEQYF. CDR3 nucleotide sequence: TGCGCCAGCAGCTTGCAAGGACAGGGGACCTACGAGCAGTACTTC.

Only one count was recorded for this clone. The chain employs TRBV5-1 and TRBJ1-6; perhaps TRBD1 as D (5 bases). Germline values: CDR1 SGHRS, CDR2 YFSETQ. The CDR3 length is 14 residues. Trimming took 4 bases from V and 7 from J, leaving 12 bases between them. CDR3 DNA sequence: TGCGCCAGCAGCCCCACGGGGGTCAATTCACCCCTCCACTTT. Translated: CASSPTGVNSPLHF.

The V gene is TRBV6-5, the J gene TRBJ2-1, with D possibly matching TRBD1 (5 bases). There are 14 residues in the CDR3. Trimming removed 5 bases from V and 3 bases from J, with 11 bases in between. The V gene's germline CDR1 is MNHEY and CDR2 SVGAGI. The CDR3 nucleotides read TGTGCCAGCAGTCCTATGACAGACTACAATGAGCAGTTCTTC. It specifies CASSPMTDYNEQFF.

The sample holds a few counts of this clone. This chain uses TRBV27 with TRBJ1-5, with 9 nucleotides matching TRBD1. Germline V gene lookup returns CDR1 MNHEY and CDR2 SMNVEV (reference sequence). The CDR3 consists of 14 residues. V lost 4 bases, J lost 7 bases, and 5 bases stayed unmatched. The CDR3 region is CASSSRQGEQPQHF. The CDR3 nucleotides read TGTGCCAGCAGTTCAAGACAGGGGGAACAGCCCCAGCATTTT.

This clone was detected only once. V and J are TRBV11-2 and TRBJ1-5; 7 nucleotides match TRBD1. The germline V gene encodes CDR1 SGHAT and CDR2 FQNNGV. Trimming removed 4 bases from V and 6 bases from J; junction bases left unmatched: 12. This CDR3 is 16 amino acids long. The CDR3 bases are TGTGCCAGCAGCTCTTCAGGGGGAACGGTGGGTCAGCCCCAGCATTTT. It specifies CASSSSGGTVGQPQHF.

The J gene is TRBJ1-4, the V gene TRBV15, with no clear D. The CDR3 length is 16 residues. V dropped 0 bases and J dropped 3 bases, with 11 bases sitting between them. Germline CDR1 LNHNV, CDR2 YYDKDF (reference sequence). DNA of the CDR3: TGTGCCACCAGCAGAGATGATAAGCGGGCTAATGAAAAACTGTTTTTT. It codes for CATSRDDKRANEKLFF.

The chain combines TRBV6-5 with TRBJ1-4, with 8 bases identical to TRBD1. This CDR3 has 14 residues. V was pared by 6 bases and J by 12 bases, with 12 bases of the junction left unmatched. Germline CDR1 is MNHEY and CDR2 is SVGAGI. CDR3: CASSRTGNSRELFF. CDR3 nucleotide sequence: TGTGCCAGCAGCCGGACAGGGAATTCGAGGGAACTGTTTTTT.

V and J are TRBV28 and TRBJ1-5; D unclear. Germline V gives CDR1 MDHEN, CDR2 SYDVKM. This CDR3 spans 16 amino acids. V gave up 3 bases and J gave up 4 bases, with 16 bases separating them. CDR3 sequence: CASSLKAGQSNQPQHF. The CDR3 DNA reads TGTGCCAGCAGTTTGAAGGCCGGGCAGTCGAATCAGCCCCAGCATTTT.

This clone was recorded only once. This sequence joins TRBV4-1 and TRBJ1-1, with a possible D match to TRBD1 (5 bases). This CDR3 is built from 16 residues. Trimming took off 0 bases at V and 7 bases at J, with 18 bases between the two ends. Germline V gene lookup returns CDR1 MGHRA and CDR2 YSYEKL. CDR3 sequence reads: CASSQDVLRQRIEAFF. The CDR3 nucleotides are TGCGCCAGCAGCCAAGATGTTTTGAGACAGCGCATTGAAGCTTTCTTT.

J is TRBJ2-1 and V is TRBV5-1, with no clear D. The CDR3 contains 13 residues. Germline V gene data show CDR1 as SGHRS and CDR2 as YFSETQ. Trimming left V 0 bases short and J 10 bases short, with 11 bases between. DNA for the CDR3: TGCGCCAGCAGCTTGGTCGGGCAGAAGGAGCAGTTCTTC. It encodes CASSLVGQKEQFF.

The CDR3 loop is CASCWDRGRNQPQHF. In DNA form, the CDR3 reads TGTGCCAGCTGTTGGGACAGGGGGCGAAATCAGCCCCAGCATTTT. This chain connects TRBV2 to TRBJ1-5; TRBD1 matches 12 bases. The length of the CDR3 is 15 residues. The ends lost 8 bases at V and 4 bases at J; junction bases unmatched: 6. Per the germline V gene, CDR1 is SNHLY and CDR2 is FYNNEI.

The chain combines TRBV2 with TRBJ1-4, with D maybe TRBD1 (5 bases). The CDR3 runs 16 residues. V gave up 3 bases and J gave up 4 bases, with 15 bases separating them. CDR1 and CDR2 (germline): SNHLY, FYNNEI. The CDR3 coding sequence is TGTGCCAGCAGTGAGGATCGGGGGAGCTTTAATGAAAAACTGTTTTTT. Translating gives CASSEDRGSFNEKLFF. The full variable domain, in which reference TRBV2 and TRBJ1-4 provide the parts outside the CDR3, is EPEVTQTPSHQVTQMGQEVILRCVPISNHLYFYWYRQILGQKVEFLVSFYNNEISEKSEIFDDQFSVERPDGSNFTLKIRSTKLEDSAMYFCASSEDRGSFNEKLFFGSGTQLSVL.

The chain employs TRBV19 and TRBJ2-5, with D tentatively TRBD1 or TRBD2 (5 bases each). Per the germline V gene, CDR1 is LNHDA and CDR2 is SQIVND (reference sequence). This CDR3 is 15 amino acids long. Trimming cost V 1 base and J 3 bases, with 12 bases left between them. As DNA, the CDR3 is TGTGCCAGTAGTATAGGGGGACGCATAAAAGAGACCCAGTACTTC. Its protein is CASSIGGRIKETQYF.

Regarding this clone: At one of its ends the junction is not consistent with the germline gene, which may arise from a read error. V and J are TRBV5-4 and TRBJ2-5; 7 nucleotides agree with TRBD1. CDR1 and CDR2 from the germline V gene are SGHNT and YYREEE (reference sequence). This CDR3 has 17 amino acids. CDR3 region: CASSLGAPGGARETQYF. CDR3 DNA: TGTGCCAGCAGTTTGGGTGCCCCAGGGGGAGCGAGAGAGACCCAGTACTTC.

The rearrangement links TRBV12-5 to TRBJ1-6, with D tentatively TRBD1 (5 bases). The V gene lost 1 base and the J gene lost 14 bases, with 18 bases spanning the gap. This CDR3 spans 15 amino acids. Germline V lookup: CDR1 LGHNT, CDR2 FRNRAP. CDR3 sequence: CASGLGGLMGTSLHF. In DNA, the CDR3 is TGTGCTAGTGGTTTGGGGGGCCTGATGGGCACGTCCCTCCACTTT.

V is TRBV28 and J is TRBJ1-1; 9 bases match TRBD1. Germline V gene data show CDR1 as MDHEN and CDR2 as SYDVKM. The CDR3 totals 14 residues. Trimming took 6 bases from V and 11 from J; bases not matched to a gene: 13. The CDR3 spells CASSFQGQGGMAFF. The CDR3 bases are TGTGCCAGCAGCTTCCAGGGACAGGGTGGGATGGCTTTCTTT.

V is TRBV2 and J is TRBJ2-5; 13 bases fit TRBD2. The germline V gene has CDR1 SNHLY and CDR2 FYNNEI. J gave up 0 bases and V 6 bases, and 7 bases lay outside the gene matches. CDR3 length equals 17 residues. CDR3 region: CASRRLAGGRYQETQYF. The CDR3 bases are TGTGCCAGCAGGAGACTAGCGGGGGGCCGGTACCAAGAGACCCAGTACTTC. Together with reference TRBV2 and TRBJ2-5, the CDR3 gives the full variable domain: EPEVTQTPSHQVTQMGQEVILRCVPISNHLYFYWYRQILGQKVEFLVSFYNNEISEKSEIFDDQFSVERPDGSNFTLKIRSTKLEDSAMYFCASRRLAGGRYQETQYFGPGTRLLVL.

V usage is TRBV6-4 and J usage is TRBJ1-1; tentatively, D is TRBD1 (5 bases). Germline CDR1 and CDR2: MRHNA and SNTAGT. Trimming pared 3 bases from V and 5 bases from J, leaving 19 bases between. The CDR3 length is 16 residues. Here the CDR3 reads CASSEYIGAGETEAFF. In DNA, the CDR3 is TGTGCCAGCAGTGAATATATTGGGGCCGGGGAAACTGAAGCTTTCTTT.

The chain carries TRBV18 and TRBJ1-5; TRBD1 might be the D (6 bases). The CDR3 length is 15 residues. V was cut by 3 bases and J by 1 base, with 10 bases left in between. Germline values: CDR1 KGHSH, CDR2 LQKENI. CDR3 bases: TGTGCCAGCTCACCGGGGGGGGCCAGCAATCAGCCCCAGCATTTT. The encoded protein is CASSPGGASNQPQHF.

The chain couples TRBV19 to TRBJ1-5; D not resolved. The germline gives CDR1 LNHDA, CDR2 SQIVND (reference sequence). The CDR3 has 14 residues. The germline V and J ends were trimmed by 6 bases and 0 bases, with 9 bases remaining between them. The CDR3 spells CASRETNSNQPQHF. The CDR3 DNA follows: TGTGCCAGTAGAGAGACAAATAGCAATCAGCCCCAGCATTTT.

The chain has TRBV7-9 and TRBJ2-7; no clear D. The V gene lost 1 base and the J gene lost 0 bases, with 7 bases spanning the gap. Germline CDR1 reads SEHNR; CDR2 reads FQNEAQ (reference sequence). The length of the CDR3 is 14 residues. The CDR3: CASSLGAVSYEQYF. The CDR3 DNA is TGTGCCAGCAGCTTAGGGGCCGTCTCCTACGAGCAGTACTTC.